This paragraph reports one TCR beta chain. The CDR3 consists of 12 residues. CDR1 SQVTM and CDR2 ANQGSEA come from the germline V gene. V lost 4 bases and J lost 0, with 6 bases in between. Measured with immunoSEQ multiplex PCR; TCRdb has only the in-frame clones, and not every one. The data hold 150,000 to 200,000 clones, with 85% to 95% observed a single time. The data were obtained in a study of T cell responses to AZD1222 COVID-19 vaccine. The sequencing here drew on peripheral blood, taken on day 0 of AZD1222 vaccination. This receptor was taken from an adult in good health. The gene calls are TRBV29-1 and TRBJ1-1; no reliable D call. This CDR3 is CSVGSMNTEAFF. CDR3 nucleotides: TGCAGCGTTGGCTCGATGAACACTGAAGCTTTCTTT.